The entry that follows covers one TCR beta chain sequence. Antigen unknown. This entry is derived from a study of shared clonotypes between healthy human individuals. Study details: Three plates each covered CD4 naive and memory; CD8 naive two, CD8 memory one. Broader study findings: Across subsets, estimated richness was generally greater for naive than for memory populations.

The repertoire was sequenced with immunoSEQ multiplex PCR; TCRdb's copy has only in-frame clones and lacks some. The data show about 2,500,000 clones, with around nine tenths seen just once and roughly 0.13% held by the top ten. The CDR3 spans 13 residues. The germline V gene has CDR1 LGHNA and CDR2 YSLEER. The germline V and J ends were trimmed by 1 base and 4 bases, with 7 bases remaining between them. What was sequenced was naive CD4+ T cells sorted from blood. The subset denotes: CD45RA+ positively selected. The chain couples TRBV4-3 to TRBJ2-5; D is undetermined. The TCR originated in a young man in good health. The CDR3 sequence: CASSQVNGETQYF. As DNA, the CDR3 is TGCGCCAGCAGCCAAGTTAATGGAGAGACCCAGTACTTC.